This T cell receptor beta chain was obtained from a study of graft-versus-host responses after intestinal transplantation. Comments on this clone: Its cognate antigen is unknown.

Sequencing was performed with immunoSEQ multiplex PCR; in TCRdb, only in-frame clones are kept and a portion is missing. The data show 70,000 to 100,000 clones, 85% to 90% seen once. Study-wide results and caveats: Patients who carried graft-donor T cell macrochimerism also had high graft-versus-host to host-versus-graft clonal ratios in their allografts.

Germline assignment: CDR1 MNHNS and CDR2 SASEGT. The CDR3 is 15 residues long. The V and J ends lost 5 bases and 0 bases respectively, with 10 bases between them. The sequence derives from a human donor who received an intestinal transplant. The chain uses TRBV6-1 and TRBJ2-2; D is unclear. Source: unstimulated CD4+ T cells sorted from spleen or lymph node cells, taken before intestinal transplant. The CDR3: CASSTELTNTGELFF. The DNA for the CDR3 is TGTGCCAGCAGTACCGAACTGACGAACACCGGGGAGCTGTTTTTT.